This TCR beta chain stems from a study of blood T cell repertoires in COVID-19. V shed 2 bases and J shed 8 bases, with 4 bases lying between them. This CDR3 has 11 residues. Germline V lookup: CDR1 LNHDA, CDR2 SQIVND (reference sequence). Measured with immunoSEQ multiplex PCR; TCRdb has only the in-frame clones, and not every one. There are under 500,000 clones in the sample; 87% occur only once, and approximately 2% lies in the top ten. This sequence joins TRBV19 and TRBJ1-3, with D uncertain. Sequenced input: PBMCs or T cells enriched from blood (not recorded which). The source is a young woman with acute COVID-19. The CDR3 DNA is TGTGCCAGTAGTATACGGGACACCATATATTTT. This sequence encodes CASSIRDTIYF.